Each of the 11 T cell receptor beta chains below was sequenced from the same sample in a study of T-cell memory formation after mild COVID-19. MiXCR, applied by TCRdb to the 5' RACE reads, yields one record per CDR3 protein. The data contain just over 350,000 distinct CDR3 sequences, about an eighth of them singletons. Sequences were obtained from PBMCs or a T cell subset sorted from them (not recorded which). These receptors came from a young man who had mild COVID-19 (a few samples of this study predate the infection). Cell type and time point are not known.

The J gene is TRBJ2-3, the V gene TRBV7-3; 9 bases align to TRBD2. Looked up from germline, CDR1 is SGHTA and CDR2 is FQGTGA. V trimming: 0 bases; J trimming: 4 bases; junction bases outside the gene matches: 5. CDR3 length: 16 amino acids. CDR3 protein: CASSLTGGGAPDTQYF. The DNA of the CDR3 is TGTGCCAGCAGCTTAACGGGCGGGGGGGCCCCAGATACGCAGTATTTT. Full variable domain (remainder filled in from reference TRBV7-3 and TRBJ2-3): GAGVSQTPSNKVTEKGKYVELRCDPISGHTALYWYRQSLGQGPEFLIYFQGTGAADDSGLPNDRFFAVRPEGSVSTLKIQRTERGDSAVYLCASSLTGGGAPDTQYFGPGTRLTVL.

In this sample, this clonotype turned up a few times. The V and J genes are TRBV6-1 and TRBJ1-5; tentatively, D is TRBD1 (5 bases). V was cut by 4 bases and J by 9 bases, with 13 bases left in between. Germline assignment: CDR1 MNHNS and CDR2 SASEGT. The CDR3 covers 13 residues. The CDR3 protein is CASSGGGVWPQHF. The CDR3 region has the DNA TGTGCCAGCAGTGGGGGAGGGGTCTGGCCCCAGCATTTT.

This clonotype came up a few times. J is TRBJ2-7 and V is TRBV29-1; tentative D call: TRBD2 (5 bases). There are 12 residues in the CDR3. V was cut by 5 bases and J by 2 bases, with 10 bases left in between. Germline V gene sequence: CDR1 SQVTM, CDR2 ANQGSEA. This CDR3 is CSVLEETYEQYF. In DNA form, the CDR3 reads TGCAGCGTTTTGGAGGAAACCTACGAGCAGTACTTC.

This clonotype was found a few times. The genes are TRBV14 and TRBJ1-1; no firm D call. Trimming shortened V by 5 bases and J by 2 bases, and 21 bases separated the two germline ends. Germline values: CDR1 SGHDN, CDR2 FVKESK. The CDR3 is made up of 17 amino acids. The CDR3 DNA reads TGTGCCAGCAGCAACTCCCCTCGACCCGAGGGTAACACTGAAGCTTTCTTT. Translating it yields CASSNSPRPEGNTEAFF.

This clonotype was seen a handful of times. The rearrangement links TRBV6-5 to TRBJ1-1; TRBD1 agrees at 8 bases. The length of the CDR3 is 14 residues. Per the germline V gene, CDR1 is MNHEY and CDR2 is SVGAGI. J lost 3 bases, V lost 4 bases, and 4 bases had no gene match. The CDR3 region has the DNA TGTGCCAGCAGTTGGGGACAGGCCCACACTGAAGCTTTCTTT. Its translation is CASSWGQAHTEAFF.

This clonotype has more than one count but fewer than ten. The CDR3 region is CASRFIGEETQYF. In DNA, the CDR3 is TGTGCAAGTCGCTTCATAGGAGAAGAGACCCAGTACTTC. J is TRBJ2-5 and V is TRBV12-2. TRBV12-2 is designated a pseudogene. The CDR3 covers 13 residues.

This clonotype was observed a handful of times. V gene TRBV4-1 combines with J gene TRBJ2-7; 7 nucleotides match TRBD2. Germline trimming cut 1 base from V and 6 bases from J; bases unmatched to any gene: 6. Germline lookup yields CDR1 MGHRA and CDR2 YSYEKL. This CDR3 spans 14 amino acids. CDR3 DNA: TGCGCCAGCAGCCAAGTTTTAGGCGGGAGCGAGCAGTACGTC. Protein: CASSQVLGGSEQYV.

In its sample, this clonotype was seen a few times. The chain is built from TRBV14 and TRBJ2-4; possible D gene TRBD2, 6 bases. The V end lost 1 base, the J end lost 0 bases, and 16 bases lay between the germline ends. The CDR3 has 18 residues. Germline V gives CDR1 SGHDN, CDR2 FVKESK. The CDR3 DNA is TGTGCCAGCAGCCAAGGAGAAAGCGGGCAGCTAGCCAAAAACATTCAGTACTTC. Its translation: CASSQGESGQLAKNIQYF. Looking up the rest from reference TRBV14 and TRBJ2-4 gives the full variable domain: EAGVTQFPSHSVIEKGQTVTLRCDPISGHDNLYWYRRVMGKEIKFLLHFVKESKQDESGMPNNRFLAERTGGTYSTLKVQPAELEDSGVYFCASSQGESGQLAKNIQYFGAGTRLSVL.

This clonotype turned up a few times. This chain's CDR3 is CASRGPGQTNEQFF. The CDR3 nucleotides read TGTGCCAGCAGGGGCCCGGGACAGACAAATGAGCAGTTCTTC. The chain carries TRBV6-5 and TRBJ2-1, with 7 bases that match TRBD1. Trimming cost V 6 bases and J 7 bases; bases outside gene matches: 9. The CDR3 sequence is 14 residues long. Germline values: CDR1 MNHEY, CDR2 SVGAGI.

Ten or more counts support this clonotype. This chain joins TRBV19 and TRBJ2-5; D may correspond to TRBD1 or TRBD2 (5 bases each). Germline loops: CDR1 LNHDA, CDR2 SQIVND (reference sequence). This CDR3 contains 13 residues. V was shortened by 5 bases and J by 1 base, with 8 bases between the two germline ends. The chain's CDR3 is CASSPGPQETQYF. The DNA of the CDR3 is TGTGCCAGTAGTCCGGGACCCCAAGAGACCCAGTACTTC.

This clonotype came up many times. The V gene is TRBV6-5, the J gene TRBJ1-1; D is unresolved. Trimming shortened V by 11 bases and J by 4 bases, and 14 bases separated the two germline ends. In germline, CDR1 is MNHEY, CDR2 SVGAGI. The CDR3 contains 12 residues. The chain's CDR3 is CASGPARTEAFF. The CDR3 DNA sequence: TGTGCCTCCGGCCCAGCTCGCACTGAAGCTTTCTTT.